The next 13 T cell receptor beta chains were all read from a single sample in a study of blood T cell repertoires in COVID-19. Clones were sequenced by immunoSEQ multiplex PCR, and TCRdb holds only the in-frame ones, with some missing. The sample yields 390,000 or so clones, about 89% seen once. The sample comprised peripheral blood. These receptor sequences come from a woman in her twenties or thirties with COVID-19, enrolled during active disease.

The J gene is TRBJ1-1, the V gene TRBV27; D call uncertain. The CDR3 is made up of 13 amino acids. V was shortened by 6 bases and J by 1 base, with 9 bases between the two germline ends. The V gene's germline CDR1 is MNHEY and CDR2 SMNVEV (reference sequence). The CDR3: CASSLVQNTEAFF. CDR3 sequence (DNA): TGTGCCAGCAGCCTGGTACAGAACACTGAAGCTTTCTTT.

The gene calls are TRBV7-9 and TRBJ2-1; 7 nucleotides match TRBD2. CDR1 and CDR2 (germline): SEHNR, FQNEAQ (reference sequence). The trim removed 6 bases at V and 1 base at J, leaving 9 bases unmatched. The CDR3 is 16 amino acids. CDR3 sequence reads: CASSTSSGMSYNEQFF. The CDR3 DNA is TGTGCCAGCAGTACCTCAAGCGGGATGTCCTACAATGAGCAGTTCTTC.

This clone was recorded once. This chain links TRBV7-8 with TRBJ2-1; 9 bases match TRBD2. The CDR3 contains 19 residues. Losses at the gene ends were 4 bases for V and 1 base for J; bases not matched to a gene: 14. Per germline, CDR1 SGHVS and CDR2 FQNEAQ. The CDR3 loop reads CASSSPIWASGISYNEQFF. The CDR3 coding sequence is TGTGCCAGCAGCTCTCCGATTTGGGCTAGCGGGATTTCCTACAATGAGCAGTTCTTC. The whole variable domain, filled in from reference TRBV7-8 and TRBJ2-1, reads GAGVSQSPRYKVAKRGQDVALRCDPISGHVSLFWYQQALGQGPEFLTYFQNEAQLDKSGLPSDRFFAERPEGSVSTLKIQRTQQEDSAVYLCASSSPIWASGISYNEQFFGPGTRLTVL.

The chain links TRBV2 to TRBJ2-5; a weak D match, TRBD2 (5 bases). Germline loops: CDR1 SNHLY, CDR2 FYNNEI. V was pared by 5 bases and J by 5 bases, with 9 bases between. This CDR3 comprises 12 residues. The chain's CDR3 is CASSHERETQYF. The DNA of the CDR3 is TGTGCCAGCAGTCACGAGCGGGAGACCCAGTACTTC.

CDR3 nucleotides: TGTGCCAGCACCCCCGTAGGGGGAGTCGGAGAGACCCAGTACTTC. It specifies CASTPVGGVGETQYF. This chain connects TRBV5-4 to TRBJ2-5; tentatively, D is TRBD1 (6 bases). This CDR3 is built from 15 residues. From germline, CDR1 is SGHNT and CDR2 YYREEE (reference sequence). Trimming shortened V by 6 bases and J by 4 bases, and 19 bases separated the two germline ends.

The CDR3 region has the DNA TGTGCCAGCATGGCGGGGGCGCCGGGTCAGCCCCAGCATTTT. This codes for CASMAGAPGQPQHF. The V gene is TRBV6-5, the J gene TRBJ1-5; D may be TRBD1 (6 bases). Germline V gene data show CDR1 as MNHEY and CDR2 as SVGAGI. This CDR3 contains 14 residues. Trimming took off 7 bases at V and 6 bases at J, with 16 bases between the two ends.

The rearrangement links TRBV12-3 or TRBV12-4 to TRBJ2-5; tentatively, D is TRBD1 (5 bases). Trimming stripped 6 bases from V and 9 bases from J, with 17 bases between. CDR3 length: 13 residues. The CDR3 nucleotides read TGTGCCAGCAGCCTTGGGGCGGCTGGGGCCCAGTACTTC. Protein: CASSLGAAGAQYF.

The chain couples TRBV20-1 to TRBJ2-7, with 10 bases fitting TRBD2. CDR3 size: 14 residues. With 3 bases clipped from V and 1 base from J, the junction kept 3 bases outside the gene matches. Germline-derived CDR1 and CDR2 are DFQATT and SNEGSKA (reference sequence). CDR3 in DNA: TGCAGTGCTAGTCTAGCGGGGGCGTCCTACGAGCAGTACTTC. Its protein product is CSASLAGASYEQYF.

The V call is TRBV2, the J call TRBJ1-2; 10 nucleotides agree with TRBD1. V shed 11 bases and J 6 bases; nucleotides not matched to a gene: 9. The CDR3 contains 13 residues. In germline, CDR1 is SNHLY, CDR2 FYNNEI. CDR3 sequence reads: CAGLGQGPNGYTF. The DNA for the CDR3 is TGTGCCGGACTGGGACAGGGGCCCAATGGCTACACCTTC. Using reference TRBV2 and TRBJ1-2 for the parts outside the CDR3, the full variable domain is EPEVTQTPSHQVTQMGQEVILRCVPISNHLYFYWYRQILGQKVEFLVSFYNNEISEKSEIFDDQFSVERPDGSNFTLKIRSTKLEDSAMYFCAGLGQGPNGYTFGSGTRLTVV.

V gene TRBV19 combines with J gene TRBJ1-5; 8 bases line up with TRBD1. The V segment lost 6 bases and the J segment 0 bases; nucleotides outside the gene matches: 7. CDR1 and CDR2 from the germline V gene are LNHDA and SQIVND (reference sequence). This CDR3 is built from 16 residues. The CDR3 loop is CASSPGTGDSNQPQHF. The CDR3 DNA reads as TGTGCCAGTAGCCCCGGGACAGGAGATAGCAATCAGCCCCAGCATTTT.

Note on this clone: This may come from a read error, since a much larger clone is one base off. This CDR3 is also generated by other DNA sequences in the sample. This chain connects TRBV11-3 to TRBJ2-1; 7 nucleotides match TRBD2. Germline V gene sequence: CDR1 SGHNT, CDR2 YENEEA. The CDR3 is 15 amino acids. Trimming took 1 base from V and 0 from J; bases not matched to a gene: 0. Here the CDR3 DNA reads TGTGCCAGCAGCTTAGGCGGGAGCTCCTACAATGAGCAGTTCTTC. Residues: CASSLGGSSYNEQFF.

CDR3 DNA: TGTGCCAGCAGCGCCTCAGTGGCCGAGCAGTACTTC. Translation: CASSASVAEQYF. The chain links TRBV11-2 to TRBJ2-7; no firm D call. This CDR3 contains 12 residues. The germline gives CDR1 SGHAT, CDR2 FQNNGV. V lost 5 bases and J 6 bases, leaving 11 bases between the germline ends.

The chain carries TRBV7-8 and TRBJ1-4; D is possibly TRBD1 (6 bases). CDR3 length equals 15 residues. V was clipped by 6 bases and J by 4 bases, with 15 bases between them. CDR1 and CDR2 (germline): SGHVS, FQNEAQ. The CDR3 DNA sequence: TGTGCCAGCAGTCCCGGACAGAGAGATAATGAAAAACTGTTTTTT. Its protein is CASSPGQRDNEKLFF.